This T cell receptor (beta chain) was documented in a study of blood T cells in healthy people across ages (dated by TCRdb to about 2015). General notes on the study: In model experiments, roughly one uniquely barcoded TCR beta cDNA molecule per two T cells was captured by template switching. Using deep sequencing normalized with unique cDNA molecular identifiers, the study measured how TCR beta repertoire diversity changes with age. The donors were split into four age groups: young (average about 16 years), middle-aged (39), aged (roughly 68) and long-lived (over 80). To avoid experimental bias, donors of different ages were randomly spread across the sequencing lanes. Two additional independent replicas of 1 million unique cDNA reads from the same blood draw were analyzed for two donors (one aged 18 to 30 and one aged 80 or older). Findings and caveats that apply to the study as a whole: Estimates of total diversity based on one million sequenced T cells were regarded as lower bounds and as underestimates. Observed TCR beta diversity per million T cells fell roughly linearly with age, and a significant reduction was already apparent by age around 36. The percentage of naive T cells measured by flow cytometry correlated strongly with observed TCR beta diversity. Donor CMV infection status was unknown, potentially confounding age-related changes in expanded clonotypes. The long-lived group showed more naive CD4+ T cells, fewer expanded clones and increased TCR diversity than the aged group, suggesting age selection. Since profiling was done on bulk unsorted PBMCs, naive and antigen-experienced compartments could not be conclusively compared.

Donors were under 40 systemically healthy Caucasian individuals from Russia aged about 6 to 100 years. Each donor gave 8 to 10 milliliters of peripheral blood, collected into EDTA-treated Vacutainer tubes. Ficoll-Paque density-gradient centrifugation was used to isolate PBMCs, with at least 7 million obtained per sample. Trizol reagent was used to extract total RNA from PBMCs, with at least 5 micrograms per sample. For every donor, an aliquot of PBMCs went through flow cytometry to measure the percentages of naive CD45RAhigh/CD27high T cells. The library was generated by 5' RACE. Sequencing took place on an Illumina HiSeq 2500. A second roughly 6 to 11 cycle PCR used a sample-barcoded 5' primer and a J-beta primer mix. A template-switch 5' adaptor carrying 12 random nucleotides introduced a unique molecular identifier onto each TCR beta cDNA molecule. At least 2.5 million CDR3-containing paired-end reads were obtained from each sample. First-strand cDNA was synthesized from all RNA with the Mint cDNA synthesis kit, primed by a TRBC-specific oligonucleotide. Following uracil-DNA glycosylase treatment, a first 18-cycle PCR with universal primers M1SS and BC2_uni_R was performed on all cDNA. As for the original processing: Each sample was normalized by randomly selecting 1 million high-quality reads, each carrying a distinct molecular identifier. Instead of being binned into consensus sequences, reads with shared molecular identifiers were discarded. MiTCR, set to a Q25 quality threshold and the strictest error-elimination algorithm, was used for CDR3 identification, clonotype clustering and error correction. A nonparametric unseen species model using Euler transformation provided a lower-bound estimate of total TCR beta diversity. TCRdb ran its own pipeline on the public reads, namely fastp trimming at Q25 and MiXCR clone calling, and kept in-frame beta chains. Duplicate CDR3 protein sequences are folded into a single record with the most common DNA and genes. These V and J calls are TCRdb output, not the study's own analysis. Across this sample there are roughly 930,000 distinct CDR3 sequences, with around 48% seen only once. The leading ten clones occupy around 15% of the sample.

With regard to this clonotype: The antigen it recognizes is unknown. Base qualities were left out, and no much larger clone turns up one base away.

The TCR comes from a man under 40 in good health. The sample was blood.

The encoded CDR3 is CASSSSRTLQETQYF. The DNA is TGTGCCAGCAGCTCATCACGGACTTTACAAGAGACCCAGTACTTC. Recombination connected TRBV7-9 to TRBJ2-5; the D segment could be TRBD2, given 5 matching bases. V lost 4 bases and J lost 2 bases; the stretch between them is 14 bases long. The CDR3 numbers 15 residues from cysteine through phenylalanine. Here the CDR3 DNA is all that survives: 45 bases in frame from base 1. Via the germline V gene (reference sequence), CDR1 is SEHNR and CDR2 FQNEAQ. Beyond the CDR3, the reference TRBV7-9 and TRBJ2-5 genes provide the residues; the full variable domain reads: DTGVSQNPRHKITKRGQNVTFRCDPISEHNRLYWYRQTLGQGPEFLTYFQNEAQLEKSRLLSDRFSAERPKGSFSTLEIQRTEQGDSAMYLCASSSSRTLQETQYFGPGTRLLVL.